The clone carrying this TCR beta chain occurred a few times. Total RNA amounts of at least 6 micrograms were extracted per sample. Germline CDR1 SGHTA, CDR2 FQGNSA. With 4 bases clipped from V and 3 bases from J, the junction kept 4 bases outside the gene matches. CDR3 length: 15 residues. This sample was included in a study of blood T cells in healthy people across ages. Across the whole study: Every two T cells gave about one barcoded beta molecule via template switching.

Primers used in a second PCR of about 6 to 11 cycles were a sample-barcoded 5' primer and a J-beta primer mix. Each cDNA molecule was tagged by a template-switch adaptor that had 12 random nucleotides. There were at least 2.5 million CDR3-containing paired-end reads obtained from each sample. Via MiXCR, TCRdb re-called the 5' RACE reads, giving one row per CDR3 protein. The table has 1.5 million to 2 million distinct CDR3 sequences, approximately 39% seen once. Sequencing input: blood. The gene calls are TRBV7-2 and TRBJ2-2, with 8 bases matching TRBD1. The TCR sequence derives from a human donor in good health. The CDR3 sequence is CASSSYRGDTGELFF. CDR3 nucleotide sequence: TGTGCCAGCAGCTCATACAGGGGGGACACCGGGGAGCTGTTTTTT.